This entry features one T cell receptor beta chain sequence. Its specific antigen is unknown. Base-call qualities are not available, and no considerably larger clone is one nucleotide away. Receptors were amplified or captured by the immunoSEQ multiplex PCR assay. Drawn from immuneACCESS, this table holds only the in-frame rearrangements with V and J called that TCRdb kept. Clones are partly lost; checked studies trace under half to an unresolved V gene and leave the rest unexplained. The sample records roughly 100,000 clones, about 96% of which are singletons. The top ten clonotypes cover around 0.37% of the sample. The germline V gene provides CDR1 MDHEN and CDR2 SYDVKM. Reading from cysteine to phenylalanine, the CDR3 counts 15 amino acids. CDR3 DNA only is kept here, 45 bases in frame from base 1. Here V drops 8 bases and J drops 1 base, and the junction holds 9 bases not matched to any gene. The source of the sample is a study of technical replicates of blood from a handful of donors listed by TCRdb under 2017.

The receptor was isolated from a human donor in good health. Sequenced material: T cells isolated from PBMCs. The chain was built from TRBV28 and TRBJ1-1, and TRBD1 matches 8 of the central bases. CDR3 reads: CASDNPGTGNTEAFF. The DNA sequence reads TGTGCCAGCGACAACCCCGGGACAGGGAACACTGAAGCTTTCTTT.